This is a list of T cell receptor beta chains from one sample in a study of regulatory T cells in long-lasting Graves disease. TCRdb used MiXCR to reprocess the multiplex PCR reads, holding one entry per CDR3 protein. The data hold about 340,000 distinct CDR3 sequences, with 15% to 20% observed a single time. The material sequenced was peripheral blood mononuclear cells (PBMCs), taken when the disease was refractory, from a patient treated with antithyroid drugs. These receptors all come from a female donor with Graves disease. CDR3s include the opening cysteine and the closing phenylalanine or tryptophan. Fields, in order: J gene, clone size, V gene, D gene, CDR3 DNA, CDR3 protein. The D gene is left open where the match is weak. Size is omitted from some rows. Given values are once, few, many or a class for expanded clones.

J: TRBJ2-7
size: many
V: TRBV30
D: TRBD1
DNA: TGTGCCTGGACCAGGGGGCACCTCTACGAGCAGTACTTC
CDR3: CAWTRGHLYEQYF

J: TRBJ1-6
size: many
V: TRBV12-3/TRBV12-4
D: NA
DNA: TGTGCCAGCAGACACAATTCACCCCTCCACTTT
CDR3: CASRHNSPLHF

J: TRBJ2-5
size: many
V: TRBV15
D: NA
DNA: TGTGCCACCAGCAGTTTTGGGAACCAAGAGACCCAGTACTTC
CDR3: CATSSFGNQETQYF

J: TRBJ1-5
size: NA
V: TRBV29-1
D: NA
DNA: TGCAGCGTCTCCCCGGGGCCCGCGGCGCCCCAGCATTTT
CDR3: CSVSPGPAAPQHF

J: TRBJ1-6
size: many
V: TRBV6-1
D: NA
DNA: TGTGCCAGCGCCGAAAGGGCTGTGTTCGTGCCATTT
CDR3: CASAERAVFVPF

J: TRBJ2-2
size: few
V: TRBV28
D: TRBD2
DNA: TGTGCCAGCAGCCCCCGGACTAGCGGGAGGCCCATAGGGACCGGGGAGCTGTTTTTT
CDR3: CASSPRTSGRPIGTGELFF

J: TRBJ2-5
size: many
V: TRBV6-1
D: NA
DNA: TGTGCCAGCAGTCCATATCTTGGCGCCCAGTACTTC
CDR3: CASSPYLGAQYF

J: TRBJ2-7
size: few
V: TRBV25-1
D: NA
DNA: TGTGCCAGCAGTGCTACGACGCGGCCTGCCGAGCAGTACTTC
CDR3: CASSATTRPAEQYF

J: TRBJ2-7
size: many
V: TRBV7-9
D: NA
DNA: TGTGCCAGCAGCCCCGGGCCACCCCGGACCGAGCAGTACTTC
CDR3: CASSPGPPRTEQYF

J: TRBJ1-1
size: few
V: TRBV20-1
D: NA
DNA: TGCAGTGCTAGGTCTGACAGAAACACTGAAGCTTTCTTT
CDR3: CSARSDRNTEAFF

J: TRBJ1-5
size: once
V: TRBV13
D: TRBD1
DNA: TGTGCCAGCAGCTACGACAGGGATCAGCCCCAGCATTTT
CDR3: CASSYDRDQPQHF

J: TRBJ1-1
size: NA
V: TRBV13
D: NA
DNA: TGTGCCAGCAGCTTTCCGGGACTGATTGAAGCTTTCTTT
CDR3: CASSFPGLIEAFF

J: TRBJ1-1
size: many
V: TRBV7-9
D: NA
DNA: TGTGCCAGCAGACCCGGACGGCGGAACACTGAAGCTTTCTTT
CDR3: CASRPGRRNTEAFF

J: TRBJ1-1
size: many
V: TRBV29-1
D: TRBD1
DNA: TGCAGCGTTGGAGGGACAGGGCGGACTGAAGCTTTCTTT
CDR3: CSVGGTGRTEAFF

J: TRBJ1-2
size: many
V: TRBV30
D: NA
DNA: TGTGCCTGGAGCCCACAGTCCTATGGCTACACCTTC
CDR3: CAWSPQSYGYTF

J: TRBJ1-1
size: many
V: TRBV19
D: NA
DNA: TGTGCCAGTAGTCCCCGGGGTGTGAACACTGAAGCTTTCTTT
CDR3: CASSPRGVNTEAFF

J: TRBJ1-2
size: NA
V: TRBV10-3
D: TRBD1
DNA: TGTGCCATCAGCGGGACAGGGCGCAACTATGGCTACACCTTC
CDR3: CAISGTGRNYGYTF

J: TRBJ1-4
size: NA
V: TRBV19
D: NA
DNA: TGTGCCAGTAGACCAACAGGGATCGGGCCGGGATCCGTAAAACTGTTTTTT
CDR3: CASRPTGIGPGSVKLFF

J: TRBJ2-7
size: many
V: TRBV6-2/TRBV6-3
D: NA
DNA: TGTGCCAGCAGTTTCGGGCAGACCTACGAGCAGTACTTC
CDR3: CASSFGQTYEQYF

J: TRBJ2-1
size: NA
V: TRBV10-3
D: NA
DNA: TGTGCCATCAGGGCAGGGCTGAGAGCCACGGGACTCTCCTCTACAAGCTCCTACAATGAGCAGTTCTTC
CDR3: CAIRAGLRATGLSSTSSYNEQFF

J: TRBJ2-5
size: NA
V: TRBV28
D: NA
DNA: TGTGCCAGCAGCGATCAGGGAGGTGGTGAGACCCAGTACTTC
CDR3: CASSDQGGGETQYF

J: TRBJ2-4
size: many
V: TRBV10-3
D: NA
DNA: TGTGCCATCAGTGAATACAACAGGGAAAACATTCAGTACTTC
CDR3: CAISEYNRENIQYF

J: TRBJ1-5
size: many
V: TRBV28
D: NA
DNA: TGTGCCAGCAGACCCTCACCCCCGGCGGGCGGACAGCCCCAGCATTTT
CDR3: CASRPSPPAGGQPQHF

J: TRBJ1-2
size: many
V: TRBV10-2
D: TRBD1
DNA: TGCGCCAGCGCCCGGGGAGCAGGACAGGCCTATGGCTACACCTTC
CDR3: CASARGAGQAYGYTF

J: TRBJ2-7
size: many
V: TRBV28
D: NA
DNA: TGTGCCAGCAGTTCAACTCCCGCCTACGAGCAGTACTTC
CDR3: CASSSTPAYEQYF

J: TRBJ2-5
size: few
V: TRBV7-9
D: NA
DNA: TGTGCCAGCAGCTTAGCCATTAGCCACGAGACCCAGTACTTC
CDR3: CASSLAISHETQYF

J: TRBJ2-2
size: NA
V: TRBV5-1
D: TRBD1
DNA: TGCGCCAGCAGCCCAAGGACAGGGTACACCGGGGAGCTGTTTTTT
CDR3: CASSPRTGYTGELFF

J: TRBJ1-1
size: few
V: TRBV9
D: NA
DNA: TGTGCCAGCAGCGAAGGGCAAGTTAGCACTGAAGCTTTCTTT
CDR3: CASSEGQVSTEAFF

J: TRBJ2-7
size: many
V: TRBV2
D: NA
DNA: TGTGCCAGCAGTGACAGGGTTTACGAGCAGTACTTC
CDR3: CASSDRVYEQYF

J: TRBJ1-1
size: few
V: TRBV18
D: NA
DNA: TGTGCCAGCTCACCACCCGGGGCAGGGACGAAGGGAGCTTTCTTT
CDR3: CASSPPGAGTKGAFF

J: TRBJ2-3
size: few
V: TRBV6-1
D: NA
DNA: TGTGCCAGCAGCACCTCCGATACGCAGTATTTT
CDR3: CASSTSDTQYF

J: TRBJ2-7
size: NA
V: TRBV11-2
D: TRBD2
DNA: TGTGCCAGCAGCCCCCCGGCTTTTAGCGGGAGGGAGCAGTACTTC
CDR3: CASSPPAFSGREQYF

J: TRBJ1-2
size: NA
V: TRBV10-2
D: NA
DNA: TGCGCCAGCAGTGAGAGGGTCTTACATGGCTACACCTTC
CDR3: CASSERVLHGYTF

J: TRBJ1-4
size: many
V: TRBV19
D: NA
DNA: TGTGCCAGTAGTCATTGGGACTCTCGGAACCATGAAAAACTGTTTTTT
CDR3: CASSHWDSRNHEKLFF

J: TRBJ1-1
size: many
V: TRBV12-3/TRBV12-4
D: NA
DNA: TGTGCCAGCAGTTTATTCGGGGACCGGGCTTTCTTT
CDR3: CASSLFGDRAFF